This TCR beta chain was observed in a study of blood T cell repertoires in COVID-19. CDR1 and CDR2 from the germline V gene are SGHAT and FQNNGV. Trimming at V came to 0 bases and at J to 6 bases, leaving 3 bases not matched to a gene. This CDR3 has 17 residues. Assay: immunoSEQ multiplex PCR; the TCRdb copy retains only in-frame clones and omits some. The sample includes a few hundred thousand clones, nearly 90% of them seen just once. The sequencing input was PBMCs or T cells enriched from blood (not recorded which). The chain recombines TRBV11-2 with TRBJ2-3, with 16 bases fitting TRBD2. The receptor was isolated from a young woman who had recovered from COVID-19. The CDR3 loop is CASSLEGLAGGGDTQYF. The CDR3 coding sequence is TGTGCCAGCAGCTTAGAGGGACTAGCGGGAGGGGGGGATACGCAGTATTTT.